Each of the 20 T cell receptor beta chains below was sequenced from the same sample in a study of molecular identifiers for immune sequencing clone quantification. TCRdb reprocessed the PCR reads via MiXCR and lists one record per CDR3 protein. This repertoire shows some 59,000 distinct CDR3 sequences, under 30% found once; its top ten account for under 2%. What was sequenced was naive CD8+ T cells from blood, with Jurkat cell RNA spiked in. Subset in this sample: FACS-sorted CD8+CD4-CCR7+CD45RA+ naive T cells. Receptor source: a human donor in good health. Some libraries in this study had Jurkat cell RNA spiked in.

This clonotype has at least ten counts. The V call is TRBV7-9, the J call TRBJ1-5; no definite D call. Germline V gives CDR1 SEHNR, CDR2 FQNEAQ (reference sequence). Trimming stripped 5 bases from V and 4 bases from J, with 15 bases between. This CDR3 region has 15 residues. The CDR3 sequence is CASSPTSEGNQPQHF. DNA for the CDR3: TGTGCCAGCAGCCCCACTTCCGAAGGAAATCAGCCCCAGCATTTT.

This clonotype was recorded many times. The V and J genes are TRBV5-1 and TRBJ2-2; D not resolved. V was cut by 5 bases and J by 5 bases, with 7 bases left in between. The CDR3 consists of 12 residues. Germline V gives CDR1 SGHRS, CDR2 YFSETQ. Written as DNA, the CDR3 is TGCGCCAGCAGGCTTGGGACCGGGGAGCTGTTTTTT. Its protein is CASRLGTGELFF.

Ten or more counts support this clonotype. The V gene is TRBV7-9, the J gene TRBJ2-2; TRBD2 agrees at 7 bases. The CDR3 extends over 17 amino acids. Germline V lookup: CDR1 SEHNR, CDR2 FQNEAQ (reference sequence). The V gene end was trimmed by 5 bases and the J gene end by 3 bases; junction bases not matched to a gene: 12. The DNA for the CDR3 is TGTGCCAGCAGCCATATAGCGGGCAGGCGTGACACCGGGGAGCTGTTTTTT. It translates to CASSHIAGRRDTGELFF.

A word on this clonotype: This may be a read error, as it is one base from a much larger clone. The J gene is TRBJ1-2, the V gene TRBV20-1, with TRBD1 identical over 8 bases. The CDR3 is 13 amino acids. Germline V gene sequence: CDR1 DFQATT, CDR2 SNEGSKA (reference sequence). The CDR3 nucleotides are TGCAGTGCTGGAAGGACAGGGAACTATGGCTCCACCTTC. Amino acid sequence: CSAGRTGNYGSTF.

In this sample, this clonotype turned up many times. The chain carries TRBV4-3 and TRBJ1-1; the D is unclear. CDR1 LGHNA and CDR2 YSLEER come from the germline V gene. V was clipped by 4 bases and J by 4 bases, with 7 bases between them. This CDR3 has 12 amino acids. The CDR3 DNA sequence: TGCGCCAGCAGCCCCGGAGGCACTGAAGCTTTCTTT. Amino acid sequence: CASSPGGTEAFF.

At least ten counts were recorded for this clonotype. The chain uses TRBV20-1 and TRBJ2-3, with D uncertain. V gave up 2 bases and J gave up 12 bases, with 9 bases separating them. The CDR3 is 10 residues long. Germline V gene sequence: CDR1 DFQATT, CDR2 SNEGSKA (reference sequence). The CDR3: CSARSGDQYF. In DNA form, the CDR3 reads TGCAGTGCTAGATCTGGCGACCAGTATTTT.

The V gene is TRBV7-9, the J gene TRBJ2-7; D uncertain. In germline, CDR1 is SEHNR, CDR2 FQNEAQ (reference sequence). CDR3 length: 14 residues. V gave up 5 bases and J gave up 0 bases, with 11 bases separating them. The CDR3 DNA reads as TGTGCCAGCAGCCCCCCGGGTTCCTCCTACGAGCAGTACTTC. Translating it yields CASSPPGSSYEQYF.

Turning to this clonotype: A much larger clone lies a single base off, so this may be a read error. The CDR3 DNA reads TGTGCCAGCAGTCCTCCGACTGACCAGCGGTGCACAGATACGCAGTATTTT. Protein: CASSPPTDQRCTDTQYF. The chain combines TRBV12-3 or TRBV12-4 with TRBJ2-3, with a tentative D call TRBD2 (5 bases). V was clipped by 5 bases and J by 1 base, with 19 bases between them. This CDR3 has 17 amino acids.

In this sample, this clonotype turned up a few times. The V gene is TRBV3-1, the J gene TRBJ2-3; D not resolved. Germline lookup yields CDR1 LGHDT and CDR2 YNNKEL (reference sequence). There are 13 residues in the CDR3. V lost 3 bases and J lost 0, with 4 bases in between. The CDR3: CASSQSSTDTQYF. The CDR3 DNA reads TGTGCCAGCAGCCAGAGTAGCACAGATACGCAGTATTTT.

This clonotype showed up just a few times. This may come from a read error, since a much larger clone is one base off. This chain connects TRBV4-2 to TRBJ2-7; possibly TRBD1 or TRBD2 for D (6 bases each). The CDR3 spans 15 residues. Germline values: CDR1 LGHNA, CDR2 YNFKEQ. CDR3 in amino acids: CASSPRDGGSYGQYF. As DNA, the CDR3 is TGTGCCAGCAGCCCCAGGGACGGGGGCTCCTACGGGCAGTACTTC.

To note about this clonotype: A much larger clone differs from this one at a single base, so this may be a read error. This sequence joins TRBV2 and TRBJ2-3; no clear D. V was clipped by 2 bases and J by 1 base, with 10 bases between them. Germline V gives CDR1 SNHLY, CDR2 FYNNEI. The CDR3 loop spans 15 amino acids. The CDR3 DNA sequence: TGTGCCAGCAGTGAAAGGGCCTCACGCACAGATACGCAGTATTTT. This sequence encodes CASSERASRTDTQYF.

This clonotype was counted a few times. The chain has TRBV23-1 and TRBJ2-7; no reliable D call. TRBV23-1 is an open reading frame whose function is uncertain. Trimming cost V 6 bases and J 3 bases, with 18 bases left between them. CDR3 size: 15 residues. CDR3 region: CASSPNGPFRYEQYF. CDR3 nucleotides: TGCGCCAGCAGCCCTAATGGACCATTTCGCTACGAGCAGTACTTC.

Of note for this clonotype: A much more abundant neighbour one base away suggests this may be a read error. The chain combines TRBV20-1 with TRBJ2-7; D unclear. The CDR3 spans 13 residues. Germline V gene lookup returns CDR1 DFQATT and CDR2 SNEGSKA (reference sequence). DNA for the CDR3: TGCAGTGCTAGACCCAGGTCCTCCTACAAGCAGTACTTC. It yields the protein CSARPRSSYKQYF.

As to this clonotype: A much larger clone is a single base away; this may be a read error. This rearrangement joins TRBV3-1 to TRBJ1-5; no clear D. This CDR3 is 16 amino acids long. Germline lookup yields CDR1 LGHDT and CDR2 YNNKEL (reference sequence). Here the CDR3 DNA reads TGTGCCAGCAGCCAAGAATCGGGGAATAGCAATCAGCTCCAGCATTTT. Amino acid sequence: CASSQESGNSNQLQHF.

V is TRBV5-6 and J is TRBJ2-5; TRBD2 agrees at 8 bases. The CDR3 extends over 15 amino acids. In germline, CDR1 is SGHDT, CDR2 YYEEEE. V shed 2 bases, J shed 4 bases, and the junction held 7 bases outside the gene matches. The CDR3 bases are TGTGCCAGCAGCTTTTGGGGCGGGGGGCGAGAGACCCAGTACTTC. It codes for CASSFWGGGRETQYF.

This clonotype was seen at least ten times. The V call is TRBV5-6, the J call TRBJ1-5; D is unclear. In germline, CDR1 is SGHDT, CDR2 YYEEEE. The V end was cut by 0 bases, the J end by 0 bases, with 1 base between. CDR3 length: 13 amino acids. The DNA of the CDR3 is TGTGCCAGCAGCTTGGGTAGCAATCAGCCCCAGCATTTT. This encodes CASSLGSNQPQHF.

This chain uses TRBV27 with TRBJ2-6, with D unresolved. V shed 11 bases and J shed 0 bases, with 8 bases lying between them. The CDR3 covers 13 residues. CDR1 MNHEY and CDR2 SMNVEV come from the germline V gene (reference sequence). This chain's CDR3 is CARKVSGANVLTF. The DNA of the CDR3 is TGTGCCCGCAAGGTCTCTGGGGCCAACGTCCTGACTTTC.

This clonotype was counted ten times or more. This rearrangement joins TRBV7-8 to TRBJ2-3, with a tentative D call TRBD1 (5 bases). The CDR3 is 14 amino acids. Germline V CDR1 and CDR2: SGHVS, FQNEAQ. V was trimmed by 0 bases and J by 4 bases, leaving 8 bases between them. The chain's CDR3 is CASSLAPGSDTQYF. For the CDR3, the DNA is TGTGCCAGCAGCTTAGCGCCAGGGTCAGATACGCAGTATTTT. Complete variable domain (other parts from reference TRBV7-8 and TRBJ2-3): GAGVSQSPRYKVAKRGQDVALRCDPISGHVSLFWYQQALGQGPEFLTYFQNEAQLDKSGLPSDRFFAERPEGSVSTLKIQRTQQEDSAVYLCASSLAPGSDTQYFGPGTRLTVL.

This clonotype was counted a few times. The CDR3: CASSPETEKETQYF. CDR3 DNA: TGTGCCAGCAGCCCTGAGACGGAGAAAGAGACCCAGTACTTC. This chain connects TRBV7-9 to TRBJ2-5; D not certain. Trimming removed 5 bases at V and 3 bases at J, with 13 bases between. Germline loops: CDR1 SEHNR, CDR2 FQNEAQ (reference sequence). The length of the CDR3 is 14 residues.

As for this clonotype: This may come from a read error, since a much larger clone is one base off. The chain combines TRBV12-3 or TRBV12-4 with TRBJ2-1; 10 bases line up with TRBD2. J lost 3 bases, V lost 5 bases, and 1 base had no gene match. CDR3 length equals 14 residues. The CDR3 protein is CASSPSGGYNEQFF. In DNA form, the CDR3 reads TGTGCCAGCAGTCCTAGCGGGGGCTACAATGAGCAGTTCTTC.